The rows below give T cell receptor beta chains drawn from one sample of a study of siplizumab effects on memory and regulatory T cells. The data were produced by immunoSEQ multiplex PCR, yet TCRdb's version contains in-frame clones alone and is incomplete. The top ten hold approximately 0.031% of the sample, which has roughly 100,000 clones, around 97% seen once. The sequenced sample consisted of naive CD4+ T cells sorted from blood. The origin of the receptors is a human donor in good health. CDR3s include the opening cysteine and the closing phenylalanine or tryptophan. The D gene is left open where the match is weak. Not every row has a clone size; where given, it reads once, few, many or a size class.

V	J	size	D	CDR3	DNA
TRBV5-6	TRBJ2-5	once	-	CASRHEFAETQYF	TGTGCCAGCAGACATGAGTTTGCAGAGACCCAGTACTTC
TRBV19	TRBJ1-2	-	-	CASTSYYGYTF	TGTGCCAGTACCTCTTACTATGGCTACACCTTC
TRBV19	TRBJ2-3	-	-	CASRDRAGTDTQYF	TGTGCCAGTAGAGACAGAGCTGGCACAGATACGCAGTATTTT
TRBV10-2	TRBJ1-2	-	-	CASSEPQGGGGYGYTF	TGCGCCAGCAGTGAGCCTCAGGGAGGCGGCGGCTATGGCTACACCTTC
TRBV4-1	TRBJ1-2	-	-	CASSQVSGDGYTF	TGCGCCAGCAGCCAAGTTTCGGGCGATGGCTACACCTTC
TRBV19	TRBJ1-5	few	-	CASSYQRPQHF	TGTGCCAGTAGTTACCAGAGGCCCCAGCATTTT
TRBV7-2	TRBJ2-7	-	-	CASIPNPASSYEQYF	TGTGCCAGCATCCCGAATCCCGCTAGCTCCTACGAGCAGTACTTC
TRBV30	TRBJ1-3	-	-	CAWSVRHRGNTIYF	TGTGCCTGGAGTGTACGGCATAGGGGAAACACCATATATTTT
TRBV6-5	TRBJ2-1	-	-	CASSLNRDQRGVEQFF	TGTGCCAGCAGTTTAAACAGGGACCAGAGGGGGGTTGAGCAGTTCTTC
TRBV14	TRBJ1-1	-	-	CASSPITGINTEAFF	TGTGCCAGCAGCCCCATTACAGGGATAAACACTGAAGCTTTCTTT
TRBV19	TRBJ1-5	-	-	CASRMQAQPQHF	TGTGCCAGTAGGATGCAGGCTCAGCCCCAGCATTTT
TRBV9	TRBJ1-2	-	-	CASSVGTGTRDYGYTF	TGTGCCAGCAGCGTAGGAACAGGCACCCGCGACTATGGCTACACCTTC
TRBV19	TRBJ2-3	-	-	CASSIWQGTDTQYF	TGTGCCAGTAGTATATGGCAGGGGACAGATACGCAGTATTTT
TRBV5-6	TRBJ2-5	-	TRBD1	CASSLVATGRETQYF	TGTGCCAGCAGCTTGGTCGCGACAGGGCGAGAGACCCAGTACTTC
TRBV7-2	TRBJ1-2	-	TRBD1	CASSLANRGFLDNYGYTF	TGTGCCAGCAGCTTAGCGAACAGGGGATTCTTGGACAACTATGGCTACACCTTC
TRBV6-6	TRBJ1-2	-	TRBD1	CASSPDRDYGYTF	TGTGCCAGCAGTCCTGACAGGGACTATGGCTACACCTTC
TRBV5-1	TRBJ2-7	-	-	CASSLIGVYEQYF	TGCGCCAGCAGCTTAATTGGAGTATACGAGCAGTACTTC
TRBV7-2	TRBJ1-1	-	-	CASSLEPGVTEAFF	TGTGCCAGCAGCTTAGAGCCAGGGGTCACTGAAGCTTTCTTT